The entry below describes one TCR beta chain. The data stem from a study of identifying expanded T cells in peripheral blood. This table comes from immunoSEQ multiplex PCR, and its TCRdb copy is limited to in-frame clones, with some not included. Among under 150,000 clones listed, 75% to 90% were seen once. Looked up from germline, CDR1 is MDHEN and CDR2 is SYDVKM. There are 15 residues in the CDR3. The V gene lost 6 bases and the J gene lost 7 bases, with 19 bases spanning the gap. This TCR derives from a person aged 18 to 70 in good health. The chain has TRBV28 and TRBJ1-5; D unclear. What was sequenced was blood. CDR3 sequence (DNA): TGTGCCAGCAGCTCGTACGGCGGGGTAGGGCAGCCCCAGCATTTT. This encodes CASSSYGGVGQPQHF.